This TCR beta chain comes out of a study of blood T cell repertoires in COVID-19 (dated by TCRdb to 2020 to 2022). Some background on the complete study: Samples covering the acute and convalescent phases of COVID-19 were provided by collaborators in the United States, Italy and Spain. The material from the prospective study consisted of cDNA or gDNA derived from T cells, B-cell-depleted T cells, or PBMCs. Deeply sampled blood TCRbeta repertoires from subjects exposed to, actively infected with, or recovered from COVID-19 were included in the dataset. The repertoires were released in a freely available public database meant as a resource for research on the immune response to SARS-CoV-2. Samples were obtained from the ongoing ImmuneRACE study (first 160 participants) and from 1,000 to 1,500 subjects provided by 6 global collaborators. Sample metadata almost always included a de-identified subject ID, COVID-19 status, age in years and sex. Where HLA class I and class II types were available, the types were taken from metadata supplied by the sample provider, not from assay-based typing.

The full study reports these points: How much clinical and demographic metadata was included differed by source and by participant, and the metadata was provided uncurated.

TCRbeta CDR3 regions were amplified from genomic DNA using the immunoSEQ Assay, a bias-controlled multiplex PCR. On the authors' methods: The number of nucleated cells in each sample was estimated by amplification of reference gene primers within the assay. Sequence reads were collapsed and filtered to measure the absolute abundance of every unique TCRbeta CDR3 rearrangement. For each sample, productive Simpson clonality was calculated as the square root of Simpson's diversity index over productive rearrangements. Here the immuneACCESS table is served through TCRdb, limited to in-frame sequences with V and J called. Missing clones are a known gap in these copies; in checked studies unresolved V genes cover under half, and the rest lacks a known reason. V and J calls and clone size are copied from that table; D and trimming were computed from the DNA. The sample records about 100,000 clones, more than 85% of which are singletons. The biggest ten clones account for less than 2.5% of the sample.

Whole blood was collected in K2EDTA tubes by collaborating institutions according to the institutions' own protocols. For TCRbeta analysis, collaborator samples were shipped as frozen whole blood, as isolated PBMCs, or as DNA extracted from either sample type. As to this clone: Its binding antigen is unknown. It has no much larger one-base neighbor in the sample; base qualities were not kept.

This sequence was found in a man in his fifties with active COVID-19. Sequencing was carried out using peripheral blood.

The DNA reads as follows: TGTGCCAGCAGCCAGACTAGCGGGGGAGGGGCCGGGGAGCTGTTTTTT. Translated, it reads CASSQTSGGGAGELFF. The V and J segments used are TRBV3-1 (or the pseudogene TRBV3-2) and TRBJ2-2, and 12 bases in between align with TRBD2. Inclusive of the bounding cysteine and phenylalanine, the CDR3 is 16 residues long. CDR3 DNA is the only sequence kept; it has 48 bases, read in frame from the first base. Trimming accounts for 3 bases at V and 6 bases at J, while the number of junction bases matched to no gene is 5. CDR1 LGHDT and CDR2 YNNKEL were looked up in the germline V gene (reference sequence).